This T cell receptor (beta chain) was documented in a study of blood T cell repertoires in COVID-19. On the study more broadly: Sources were T cells, B-cell-depleted T cells, or PBMCs; the material itself was cDNA or gDNA.

From germline, CDR1 is SGHRS and CDR2 YFSETQ. Trimming removed 0 bases from V and 0 bases from J, with 7 bases in between. The CDR3 extends over 15 amino acids. This table comes from immunoSEQ multiplex PCR, and its TCRdb copy is limited to in-frame clones, with some not included. The sample consists of 200,000 to 250,000 clones, less than 85% of them appearing once. The V gene is TRBV5-1, the J gene TRBJ2-1; D is unresolved. The clonotype originates from a woman older than 75 with acute or convalescent COVID-19. What was sequenced was peripheral blood. The CDR3 is CASSLVAVSYNEQFF. The CDR3 nucleotides read TGCGCCAGCAGCTTGGTAGCAGTCTCCTACAATGAGCAGTTCTTC.